The text below deals with one TCR beta chain. Its matching antigen is unknown. This sample is drawn from a study of T cells in Graves' hyperthyroidism and ophthalmopathy. The study, taken as a whole, reports: Ophthalmopathy, as predicted by the model, came a median approximately 6.5 months after the prediction.

From RNA transcripts, TCR beta CDR3 regions were amplified. The HTBI set primed first-round TCR CDR3 RT-PCR. TCRdb reprocessed the multiplex PCR reads with MiXCR, giving one entry per CDR3 protein. The sample includes 350,000 to 400,000 distinct CDR3 sequences, just under 15% of them seen just once. In making diagnoses, clinical symptoms, serum thyroxine and TRAb, thyroid ultrasound and orbital computed tomography were all used. This clonotype originated in a woman aged 25 to 39 with Graves' hyperthyroidism. The specimen sequenced was blood.

Here the CDR3 reads CASSWRSSGANVLTF. Written as DNA, the CDR3 is TGTGCCAGCAGCTGGCGCAGCTCTGGGGCCAACGTCCTGACTTTC. The chain links TRBV4-2 to TRBJ2-6; D remains unclear. Trimming shortened V by 5 bases and J by 0 bases, and 8 bases separated the two germline ends. Germline values: CDR1 LGHNA, CDR2 YNFKEQ. This CDR3 is 15 amino acids long.